This T cell receptor beta chain was identified in a study of blood T cell repertoires in COVID-19 (dated by TCRdb to the early 2020s). Some background on the complete study: The collaborator samples originated in the United States, Italy and Spain and spanned the acute and convalescent phases of COVID-19. Sample metadata almost always included a de-identified subject ID, COVID-19 status, age in years and sex. The repertoires were released in a freely available public database meant as a resource for research on the immune response to SARS-CoV-2. The dataset comprised deeply sampled blood TCRbeta repertoires from subjects exposed to, actively infected with, or recovered from COVID-19. Where available, HLA class I and class II types were taken from metadata supplied by the sample provider and were not determined by assay-based typing. The prospective study material was composed of cDNA or gDNA derived from T cells, B-cell-depleted T cells, or PBMCs. The samples were drawn from the first 160 participants of the ongoing ImmuneRACE study and from about 1,200 subjects provided by 6 global collaborators. What the authors observed across the whole study: How much clinical and demographic metadata was included differed by source and by participant, and the metadata was provided uncurated.

With regard to this clone: Its binding antigen is unknown. No much larger clone exists at a distance of one base, and base qualities are not known.

TCRbeta CDR3 regions were amplified from genomic DNA using the immunoSEQ Assay, a bias-controlled multiplex PCR. In the original analysis: Within the assay, amplification of reference gene primers was used to estimate how many nucleated cells each sample contained. To quantify the absolute abundance of each unique TCRbeta CDR3 rearrangement, sequence reads were collapsed and filtered. For each sample, productive Simpson clonality was calculated as the square root of Simpson's diversity index over productive rearrangements. TCRdb obtained this table from immuneACCESS and retained in-frame rearrangements with V and J assigned. These tables miss some clones; where compared with another copy, unresolved V genes account for less than half of the shortfall, and the remainder is unexplained. D and trimming were read from the DNA, whereas the V and J calls and clone size are those reported in that table. In all, the sample holds roughly 250,000 clones, and around nine tenths of those were seen once. Of the sample, roughly 0.8% falls within the top ten clones.

Collaborating institutions collected whole blood in K2EDTA tubes following their own protocols. Collaborator samples were shipped for TCRbeta analysis as frozen whole blood, isolated PBMCs, or DNA extracted from either sample type. The receptor was derived from a man aged 25-45 years with acute or convalescent COVID-19. Material: peripheral blood.

The CDR3 corresponds to CASSIQPHADGYTF. The nucleotide sequence is TGTGCCAGTAGTATACAGCCGCATGCGGATGGCTACACCTTC. Recombination linked TRBV19 to TRBJ1-2, with the D gene uncertain. From its cysteine to its phenylalanine, the CDR3 spans 14 amino acids. The only DNA kept is the CDR3, 42 bases in frame from the first base. At the junction V is shortened by 2 bases and J by 6 bases, with 13 bases in between. CDR1 and CDR2 were assigned from the germline V gene (reference sequence) as LNHDA and SQIVND.